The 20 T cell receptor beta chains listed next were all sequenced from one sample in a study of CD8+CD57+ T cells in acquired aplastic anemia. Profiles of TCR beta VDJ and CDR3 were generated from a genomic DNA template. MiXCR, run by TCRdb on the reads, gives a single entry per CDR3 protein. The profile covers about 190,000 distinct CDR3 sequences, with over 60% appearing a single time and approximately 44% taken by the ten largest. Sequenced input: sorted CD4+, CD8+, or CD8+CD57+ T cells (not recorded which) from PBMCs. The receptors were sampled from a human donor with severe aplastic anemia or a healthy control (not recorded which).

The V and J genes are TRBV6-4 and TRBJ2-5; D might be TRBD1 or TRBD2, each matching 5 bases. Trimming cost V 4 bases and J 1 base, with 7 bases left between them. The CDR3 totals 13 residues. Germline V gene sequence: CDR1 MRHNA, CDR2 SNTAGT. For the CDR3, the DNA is TGTGCCAGCAGTGCGGGGCCCCAAGAGACCCAGTACTTC. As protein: CASSAGPQETQYF.

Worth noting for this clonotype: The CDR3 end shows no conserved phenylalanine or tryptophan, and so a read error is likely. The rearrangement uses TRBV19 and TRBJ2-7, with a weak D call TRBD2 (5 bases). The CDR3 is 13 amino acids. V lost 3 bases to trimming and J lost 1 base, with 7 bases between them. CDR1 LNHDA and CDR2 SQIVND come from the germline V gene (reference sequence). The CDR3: CASSITSSYEQYL. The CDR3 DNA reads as TGTGCCAGTAGTATCACTAGTTCCTACGAGCAGTACCTC.

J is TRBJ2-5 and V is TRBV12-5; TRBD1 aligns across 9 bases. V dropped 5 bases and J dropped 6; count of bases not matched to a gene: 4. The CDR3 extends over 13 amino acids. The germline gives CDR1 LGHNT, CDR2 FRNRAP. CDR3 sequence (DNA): TGTGCTAGTGGTGTGGGACAGGGAAAGACCCAGTACTTC. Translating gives CASGVGQGKTQYF.

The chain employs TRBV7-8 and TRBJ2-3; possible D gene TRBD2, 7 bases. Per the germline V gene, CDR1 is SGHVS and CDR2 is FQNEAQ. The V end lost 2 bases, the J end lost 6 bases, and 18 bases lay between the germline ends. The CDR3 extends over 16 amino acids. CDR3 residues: CASSLSSVGGADTQYF. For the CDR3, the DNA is TGTGCCAGCAGCTTATCTTCGGTTGGGGGGGCTGATACGCAGTATTTT.

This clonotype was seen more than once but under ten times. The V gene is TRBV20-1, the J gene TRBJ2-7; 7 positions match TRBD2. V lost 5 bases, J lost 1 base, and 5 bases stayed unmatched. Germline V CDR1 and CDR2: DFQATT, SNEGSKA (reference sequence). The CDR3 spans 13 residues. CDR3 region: CSAREATSYEQYF. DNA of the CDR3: TGCAGTGCTCGGGAGGCCACTTCCTACGAGCAGTACTTC.

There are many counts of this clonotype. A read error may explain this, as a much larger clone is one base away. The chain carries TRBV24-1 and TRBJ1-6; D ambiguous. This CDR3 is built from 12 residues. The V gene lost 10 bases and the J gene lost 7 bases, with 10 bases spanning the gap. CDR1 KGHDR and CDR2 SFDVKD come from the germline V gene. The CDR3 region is CATGSRNSPLHF. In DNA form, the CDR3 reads TGTGCCACGGGCAGTCGAAATTCACCCCTCCACTTT.

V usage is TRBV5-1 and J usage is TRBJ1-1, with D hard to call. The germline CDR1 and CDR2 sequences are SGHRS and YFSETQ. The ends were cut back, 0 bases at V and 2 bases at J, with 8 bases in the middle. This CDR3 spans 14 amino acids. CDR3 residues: CASSLVPGNTEAFF. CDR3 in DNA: TGCGCCAGCAGCTTGGTTCCTGGAAACACTGAAGCTTTCTTT.

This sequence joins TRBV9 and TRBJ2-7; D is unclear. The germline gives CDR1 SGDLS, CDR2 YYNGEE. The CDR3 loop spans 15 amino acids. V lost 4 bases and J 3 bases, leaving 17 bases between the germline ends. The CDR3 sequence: CASSPDSKAFYEQYF. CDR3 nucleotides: TGTGCCAGCAGCCCTGATTCAAAGGCCTTCTACGAGCAGTACTTC.

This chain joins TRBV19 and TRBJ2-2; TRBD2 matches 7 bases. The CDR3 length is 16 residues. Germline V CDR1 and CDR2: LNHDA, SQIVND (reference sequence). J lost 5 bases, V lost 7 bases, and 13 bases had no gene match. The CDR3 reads CASTSLGGRGTGELFF. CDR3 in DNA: TGTGCCAGTACTTCCCTCGGCGGGAGAGGGACCGGGGAGCTGTTTTTT. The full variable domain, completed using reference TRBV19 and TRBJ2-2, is DGGITQSPKYLFRKEGQNVTLSCEQNLNHDAMYWYRQDPGQGLRLIYYSQIVNDFQKGDIAEGYSVSREKKESFPLTVTSAQKNPTAFYLCASTSLGGRGTGELFFGEGSRLTVL.

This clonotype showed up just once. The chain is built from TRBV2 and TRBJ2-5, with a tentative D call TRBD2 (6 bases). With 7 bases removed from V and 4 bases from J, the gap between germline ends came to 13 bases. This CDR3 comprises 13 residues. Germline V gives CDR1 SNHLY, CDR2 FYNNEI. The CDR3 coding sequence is TGTGCCAGCACCAGGGAGGTTGGAGAGACCCAGTACTTC. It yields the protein CASTREVGETQYF.

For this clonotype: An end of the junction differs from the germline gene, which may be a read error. CDR3 loop: CSASQDGVPF. CDR3 coding DNA: TGCAGTGCTAGCCAGGACGGCGTTCCTTTC. The chain carries TRBV20-1 and TRBJ1-2; D unclear. Germline CDR1 and CDR2: DFQATT and SNEGSKA (reference sequence). This CDR3 region has 10 residues.

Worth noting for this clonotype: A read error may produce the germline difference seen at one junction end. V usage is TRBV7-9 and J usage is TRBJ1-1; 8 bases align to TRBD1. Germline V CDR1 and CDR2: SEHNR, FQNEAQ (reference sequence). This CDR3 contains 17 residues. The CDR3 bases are TGTGCCAGCAGCTTGAGAGACAGGGGATCTTGGAACACTGAAGCTTCCTTT. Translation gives CASSLRDRGSWNTEASF.

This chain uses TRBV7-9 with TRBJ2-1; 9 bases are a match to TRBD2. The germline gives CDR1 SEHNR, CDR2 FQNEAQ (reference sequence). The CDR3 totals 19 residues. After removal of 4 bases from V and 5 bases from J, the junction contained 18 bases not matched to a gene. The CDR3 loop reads CASSSRIAGDLLGNNEQFF. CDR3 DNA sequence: TGTGCCAGCAGCTCGCGGATAGCGGGAGATCTCCTGGGGAACAATGAGCAGTTCTTC.

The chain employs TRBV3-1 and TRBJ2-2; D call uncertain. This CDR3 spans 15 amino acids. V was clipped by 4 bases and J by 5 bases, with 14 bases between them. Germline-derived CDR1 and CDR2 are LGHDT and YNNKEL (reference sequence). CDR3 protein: CASSPDGRTTGELFF. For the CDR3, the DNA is TGTGCCAGCAGCCCGGACGGGCGAACTACCGGGGAGCTGTTTTTT.

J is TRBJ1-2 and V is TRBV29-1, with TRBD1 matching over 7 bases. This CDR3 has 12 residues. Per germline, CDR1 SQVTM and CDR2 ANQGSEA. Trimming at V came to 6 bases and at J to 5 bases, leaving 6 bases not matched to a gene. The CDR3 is CSVGDSQYGYTF. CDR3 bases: TGCAGCGTGGGGGACAGCCAGTATGGCTACACCTTC.

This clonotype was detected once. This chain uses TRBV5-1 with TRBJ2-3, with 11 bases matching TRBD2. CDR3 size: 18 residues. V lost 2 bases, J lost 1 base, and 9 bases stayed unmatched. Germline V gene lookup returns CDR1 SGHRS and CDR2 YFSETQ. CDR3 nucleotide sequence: TGCGCCAGCAGCTTTCGGCTAGCGGGAGGTTACGGCACAGATACGCAGTATTTT. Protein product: CASSFRLAGGYGTDTQYF.

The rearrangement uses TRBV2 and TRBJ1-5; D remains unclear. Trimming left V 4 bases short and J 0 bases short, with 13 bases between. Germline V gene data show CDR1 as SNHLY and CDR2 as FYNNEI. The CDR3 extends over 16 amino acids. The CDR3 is CASSVSIGDSNQPQHF. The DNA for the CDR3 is TGTGCCAGCAGTGTAAGTATCGGAGATAGCAATCAGCCCCAGCATTTT.

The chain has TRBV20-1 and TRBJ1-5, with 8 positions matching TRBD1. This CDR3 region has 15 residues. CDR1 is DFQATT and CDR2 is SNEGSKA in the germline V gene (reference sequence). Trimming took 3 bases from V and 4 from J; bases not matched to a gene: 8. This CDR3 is CSASETGGSNQPQHF. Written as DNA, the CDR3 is TGCAGTGCTAGTGAAACAGGGGGATCGAATCAGCCCCAGCATTTT.

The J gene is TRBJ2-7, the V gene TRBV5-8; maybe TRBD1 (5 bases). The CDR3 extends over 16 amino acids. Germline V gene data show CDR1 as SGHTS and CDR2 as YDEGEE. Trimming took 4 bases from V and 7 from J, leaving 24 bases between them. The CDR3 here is CASSAPQGFHRMEQYF. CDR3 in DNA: TGTGCCAGCAGCGCACCCCAGGGATTCCACCGGATGGAGCAGTACTTC.

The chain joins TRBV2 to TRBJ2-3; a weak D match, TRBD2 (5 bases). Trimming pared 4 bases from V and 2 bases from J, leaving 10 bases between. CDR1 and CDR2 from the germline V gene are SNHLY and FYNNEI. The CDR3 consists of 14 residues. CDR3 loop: CASSGSSPTDTQYF. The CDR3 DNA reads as TGTGCCAGCAGTGGGTCTAGCCCCACAGATACGCAGTATTTT.